This T cell receptor (beta chain) is drawn from a study of shared clonotypes between healthy human individuals. In the study overall: The study enrolled a couple of women and three men aged 18 to 49. Overall study results and limits: Richness estimates generally favored naive over memory subsets.

With regard to this clone: Its target is unknown.

TCRdb's copy holds only in-frame clones and misses some; the assay was immunoSEQ multiplex PCR. The table records 1.4 million or so clones, around 98.5% of them present only once. J lost 3 bases, V lost 6 bases, and 11 bases had no gene match. The germline V gene encodes CDR1 KGHSH and CDR2 LQKENI. CDR3 length: 18 residues. The sequenced sample was naive CD4+ T cells sorted from blood. Subset meaning: CD45RA+ positively selected. V usage is TRBV18 and J usage is TRBJ2-2; TRBD2 aligns across 12 bases. This sequence originates from a young man in good health. The CDR3 DNA reads TGTGCCAGCTCTTCCAAGACTAGCGGGAGTATTTACACCGGGGAGCTGTTTTTT. As protein: CASSSKTSGSIYTGELFF.